The source of this TCR beta chain is a study of blood T cell repertoires in COVID-19. Measured with immunoSEQ multiplex PCR; TCRdb has only the in-frame clones, and not every one. The table lists more than 200,000 clones, approximately 91% of them singletons. V was shortened by 7 bases and J by 5 bases, with 12 bases between the two germline ends. This CDR3 contains 13 residues. The sample was peripheral blood. This receptor was taken from a woman aged 55-70 years with acute or convalescent COVID-19. V is TRBV12-3 or TRBV12-4 and J is TRBJ2-1, with D maybe TRBD1 (6 bases). The CDR3: CASTPDSHNEQFF. The CDR3 DNA reads as TGTGCCAGCACTCCGGACAGCCACAATGAGCAGTTCTTC.